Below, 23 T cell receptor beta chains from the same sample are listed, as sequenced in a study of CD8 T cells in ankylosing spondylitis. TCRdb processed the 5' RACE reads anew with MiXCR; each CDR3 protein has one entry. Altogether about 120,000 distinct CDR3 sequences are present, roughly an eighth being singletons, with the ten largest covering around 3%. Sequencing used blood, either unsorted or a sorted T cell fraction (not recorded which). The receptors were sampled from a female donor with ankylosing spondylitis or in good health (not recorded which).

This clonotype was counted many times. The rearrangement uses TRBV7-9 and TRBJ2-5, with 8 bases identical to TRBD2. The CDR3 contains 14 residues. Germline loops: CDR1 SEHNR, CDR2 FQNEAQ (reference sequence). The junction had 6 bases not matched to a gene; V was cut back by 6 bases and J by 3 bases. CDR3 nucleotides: TGTGCCAGCAGTCGACCGGGACTAGAAGAGACCCAGTACTTC. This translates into CASSRPGLEETQYF.

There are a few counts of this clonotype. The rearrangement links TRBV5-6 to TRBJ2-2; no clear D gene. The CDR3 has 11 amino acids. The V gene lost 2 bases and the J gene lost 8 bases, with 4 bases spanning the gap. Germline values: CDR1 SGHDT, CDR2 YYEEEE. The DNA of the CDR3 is TGTGCCAGCAGCTTAAGGGGGGAGCTGTTTTTT. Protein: CASSLRGELFF. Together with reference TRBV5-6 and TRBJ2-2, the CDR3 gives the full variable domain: DAGVTQSPTHLIKTRGQQVTLRCSPKSGHDTVSWYQQALGQGPQFIFQYYEEEERQRGNFPDRFSGHQFPNYSSELNVNALLLGDSALYLCASSLRGELFFGEGSRLTVL.

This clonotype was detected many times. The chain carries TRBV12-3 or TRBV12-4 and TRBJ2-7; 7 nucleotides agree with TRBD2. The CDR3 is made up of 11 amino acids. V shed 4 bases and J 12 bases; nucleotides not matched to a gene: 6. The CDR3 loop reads CASSYGGVVYF. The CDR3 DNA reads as TGTGCCAGCAGTTATGGGGGGGTGGTGTACTTC.

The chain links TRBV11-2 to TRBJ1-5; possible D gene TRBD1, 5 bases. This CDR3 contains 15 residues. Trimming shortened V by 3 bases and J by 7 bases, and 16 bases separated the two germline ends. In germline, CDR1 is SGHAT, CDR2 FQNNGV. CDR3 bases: TGTGCCAGCAGCTTGGATTTCGGGGGTTCCCAGCCCCAGCATTTT. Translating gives CASSLDFGGSQPQHF. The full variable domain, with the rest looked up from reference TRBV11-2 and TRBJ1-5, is EAGVAQSPRYKIIEKRQSVAFWCNPISGHATLYWYQQILGQGPKLLIQFQNNGVVDDSQLPKDRFSAERLKGVDSTLKIQPAKLEDSAVYLCASSLDFGGSQPQHFGDGTRLSIL.

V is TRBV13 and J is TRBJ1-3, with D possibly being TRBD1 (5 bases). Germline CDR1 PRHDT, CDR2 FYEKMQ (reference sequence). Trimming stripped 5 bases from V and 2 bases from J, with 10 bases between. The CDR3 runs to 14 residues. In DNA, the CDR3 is TGTGCCAGCAGCCCCCTGGGGCCTGGAAACACCATATATTTT. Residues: CASSPLGPGNTIYF.

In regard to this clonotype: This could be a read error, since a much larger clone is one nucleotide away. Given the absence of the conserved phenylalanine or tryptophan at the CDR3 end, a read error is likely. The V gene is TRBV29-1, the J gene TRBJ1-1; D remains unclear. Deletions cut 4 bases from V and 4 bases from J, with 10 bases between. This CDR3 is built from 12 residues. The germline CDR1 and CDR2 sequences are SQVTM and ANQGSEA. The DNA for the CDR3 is TGCAGCGTTGTTCCAGGTAGCACTGAAGCTTTCTTG. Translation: CSVVPGSTEAFL.

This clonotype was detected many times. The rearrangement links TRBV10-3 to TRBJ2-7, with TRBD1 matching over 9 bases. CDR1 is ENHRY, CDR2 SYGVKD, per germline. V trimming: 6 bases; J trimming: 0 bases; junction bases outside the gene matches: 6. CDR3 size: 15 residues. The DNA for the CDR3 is TGTGCCATCAGACCCGGGACAGGGAGCTCCTACGAGCAGTACTTC. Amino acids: CAIRPGTGSSYEQYF.

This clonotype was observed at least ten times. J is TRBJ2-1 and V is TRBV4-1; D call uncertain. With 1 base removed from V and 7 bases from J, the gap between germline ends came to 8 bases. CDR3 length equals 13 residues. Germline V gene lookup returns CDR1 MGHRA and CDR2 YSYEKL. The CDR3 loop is CASSQAQMNEQFF. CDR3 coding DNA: TGCGCCAGCAGCCAAGCACAGATGAATGAGCAGTTCTTC.

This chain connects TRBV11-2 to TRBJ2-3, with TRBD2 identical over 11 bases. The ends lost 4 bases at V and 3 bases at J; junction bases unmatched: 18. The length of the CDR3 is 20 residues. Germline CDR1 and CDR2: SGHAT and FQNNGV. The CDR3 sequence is CASSSVRNSRLAGRTDTQYF. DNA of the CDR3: TGTGCCAGCAGCTCAGTCCGAAACTCAAGACTAGCGGGGCGTACAGATACGCAGTATTTT.

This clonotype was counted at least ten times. CDR3 coding DNA: TGTGCCAGCAGTTACTCGGGTGTCGGGGTACTATCGGAGCAGTACTTC. It translates to CASSYSGVGVLSEQYF. The rearrangement uses TRBV6-5 and TRBJ2-7; D is perhaps TRBD2 (5 bases). The V end lost 0 bases, the J end lost 7 bases, and 19 bases lay between the germline ends. The germline V gene encodes CDR1 MNHEY and CDR2 SVGAGI. This CDR3 contains 16 residues.

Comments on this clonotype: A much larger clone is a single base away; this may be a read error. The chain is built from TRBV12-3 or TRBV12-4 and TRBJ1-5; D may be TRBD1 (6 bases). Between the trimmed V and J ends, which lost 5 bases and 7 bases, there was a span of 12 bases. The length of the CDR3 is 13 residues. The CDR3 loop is CASSNREDQPQHF. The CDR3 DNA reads TGTGCCAGCAGTAACAGGGAGGACCAGCCCCAGCATTTT.

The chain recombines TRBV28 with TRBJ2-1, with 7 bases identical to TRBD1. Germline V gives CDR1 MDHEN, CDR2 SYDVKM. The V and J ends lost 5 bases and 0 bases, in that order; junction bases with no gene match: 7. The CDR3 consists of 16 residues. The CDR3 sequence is CASSQRGQSSYNEQFF. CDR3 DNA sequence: TGTGCCAGCAGTCAAAGGGGACAGAGCTCCTACAATGAGCAGTTCTTC.

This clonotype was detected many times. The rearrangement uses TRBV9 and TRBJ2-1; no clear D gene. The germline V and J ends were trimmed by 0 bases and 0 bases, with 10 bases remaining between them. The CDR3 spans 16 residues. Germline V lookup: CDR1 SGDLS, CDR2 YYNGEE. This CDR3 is CASSVGQLHSYNEQFF. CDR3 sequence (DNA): TGTGCCAGCAGCGTAGGCCAACTACACTCCTACAATGAGCAGTTCTTC.

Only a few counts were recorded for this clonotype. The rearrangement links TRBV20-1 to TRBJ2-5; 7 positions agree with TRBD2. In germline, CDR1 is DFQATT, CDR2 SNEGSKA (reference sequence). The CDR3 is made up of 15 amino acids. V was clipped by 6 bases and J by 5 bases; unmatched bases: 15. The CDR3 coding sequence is TGCAGTGCGGGCGGGGGAAGTCGCGGGTTGGAGACCCAGTACTTC. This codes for CSAGGGSRGLETQYF.

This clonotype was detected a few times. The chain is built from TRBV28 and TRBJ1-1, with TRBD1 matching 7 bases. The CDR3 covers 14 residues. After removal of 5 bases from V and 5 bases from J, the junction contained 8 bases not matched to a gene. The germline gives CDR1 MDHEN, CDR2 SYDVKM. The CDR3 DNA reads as TGTGCCAGCAGTAAAAAACAGGGGAGGACTGAAGCTTTCTTT. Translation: CASSKKQGRTEAFF. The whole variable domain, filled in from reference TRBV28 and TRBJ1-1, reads DVKVTQSSRYLVKRTGEKVFLECVQDMDHENMFWYRQDPGLGLRLIYFSYDVKMKEKGDIPEGYSVSREKKERFSLILESASTNQTSMYLCASSKKQGRTEAFFGQGTRLTVV.

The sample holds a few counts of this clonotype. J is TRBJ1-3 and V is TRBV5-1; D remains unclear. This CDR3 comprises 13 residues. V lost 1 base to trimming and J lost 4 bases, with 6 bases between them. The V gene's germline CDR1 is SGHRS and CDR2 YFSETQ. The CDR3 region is CASSLTYGNTIYF. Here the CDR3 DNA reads TGCGCCAGCAGCTTGACGTACGGAAACACCATATATTTT.

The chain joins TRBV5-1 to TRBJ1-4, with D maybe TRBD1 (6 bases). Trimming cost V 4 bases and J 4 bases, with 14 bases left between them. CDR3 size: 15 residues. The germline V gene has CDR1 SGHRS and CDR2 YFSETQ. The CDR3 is CASSPRTVINEKLFF. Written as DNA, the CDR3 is TGCGCCAGCAGCCCACGGACAGTGATTAATGAAAAACTGTTTTTT.

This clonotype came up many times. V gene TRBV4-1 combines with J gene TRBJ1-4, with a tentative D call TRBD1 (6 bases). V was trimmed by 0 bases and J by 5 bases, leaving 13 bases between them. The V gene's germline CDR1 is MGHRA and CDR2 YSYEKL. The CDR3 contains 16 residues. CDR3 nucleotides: TGCGCCAGCAGCCAAGATCTCAGGGGAAGGAATGAAAAACTGTTTTTT. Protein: CASSQDLRGRNEKLFF.

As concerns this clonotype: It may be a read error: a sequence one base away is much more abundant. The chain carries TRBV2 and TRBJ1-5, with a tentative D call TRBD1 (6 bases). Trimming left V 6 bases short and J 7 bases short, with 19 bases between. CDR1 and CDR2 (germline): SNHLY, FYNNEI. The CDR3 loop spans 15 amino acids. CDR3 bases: TGTGCCAGCAGGGGAGGACTGGGGGCATGGCAGCCCCAGCATTTT. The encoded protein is CASRGGLGAWQPQHF.

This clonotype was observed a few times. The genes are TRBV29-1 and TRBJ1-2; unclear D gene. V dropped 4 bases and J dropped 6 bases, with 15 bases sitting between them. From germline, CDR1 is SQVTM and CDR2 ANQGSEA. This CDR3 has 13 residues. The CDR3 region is CSVGPEPFNGYTF. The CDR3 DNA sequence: TGCAGCGTTGGCCCTGAACCGTTCAATGGCTACACCTTC.

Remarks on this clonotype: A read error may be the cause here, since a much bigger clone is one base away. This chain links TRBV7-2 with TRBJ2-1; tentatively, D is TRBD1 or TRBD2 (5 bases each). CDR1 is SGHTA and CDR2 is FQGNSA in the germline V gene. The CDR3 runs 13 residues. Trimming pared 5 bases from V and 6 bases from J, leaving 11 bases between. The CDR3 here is CTSSQGRLNEQFF. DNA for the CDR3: TGTACCAGCAGCCAGGGACGGCTCAATGAGCAGTTCTTC.

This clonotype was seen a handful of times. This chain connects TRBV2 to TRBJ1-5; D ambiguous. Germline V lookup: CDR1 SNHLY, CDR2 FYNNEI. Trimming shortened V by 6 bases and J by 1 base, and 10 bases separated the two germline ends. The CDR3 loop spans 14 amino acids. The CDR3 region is CASRAPESNQPQHF. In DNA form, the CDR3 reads TGTGCCAGCAGGGCGCCCGAGAGCAATCAGCCCCAGCATTTT.

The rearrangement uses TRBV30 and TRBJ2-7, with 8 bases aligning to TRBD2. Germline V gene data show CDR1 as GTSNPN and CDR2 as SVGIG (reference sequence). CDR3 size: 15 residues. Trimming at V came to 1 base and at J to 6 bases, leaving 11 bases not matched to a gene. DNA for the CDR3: TGTGCCTGGAGTGGGACCCCACAGCGGGGGTTCGAGCAGTACTTC. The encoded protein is CAWSGTPQRGFEQYF.